This T cell receptor (beta chain) comes out of a study of T cells in Graves' hyperthyroidism and ophthalmopathy. Overall study context: Peripheral blood was taken when the disease was first diagnosed, before any treatment began.

Together with thyroid ultrasound, orbital computed tomography, serum thyroxine and TRAb, clinical symptoms were used for diagnoses. The PBMCs were taken from approximately 9.7 ml of fresh peripheral blood. This clonotype has a count of ten or more. Antigen: not known. From germline, CDR1 is SGHTA and CDR2 FQGNSA. The CDR3 contains 14 residues. V lost 0 bases and J lost 5, with 5 bases in between. Study results and caveats: Among thyroid clonotypes expanded above 0.001, most also appeared in blood.

RNA transcripts gave rise to amplified TCR beta CDR3 regions. Initially, a first-round RT-PCR of the TCR CDR3 employed the HTBI primer set. Each CDR3 protein is one row after TCRdb ran MiXCR on the multiplex PCR reads. The data show over 700,000 distinct CDR3 sequences, about two fifths seen once. Sequencing was done on a sample of blood. The V gene is TRBV7-2, the J gene TRBJ1-6, with D unresolved. This TCR was sampled from a man between 18 and 35 years old with Graves' hyperthyroidism. This CDR3 is CASSLAFDNSPLHF. The CDR3 coding sequence is TGTGCCAGCAGCTTAGCGTTTGATAATTCACCCCTCCACTTT.